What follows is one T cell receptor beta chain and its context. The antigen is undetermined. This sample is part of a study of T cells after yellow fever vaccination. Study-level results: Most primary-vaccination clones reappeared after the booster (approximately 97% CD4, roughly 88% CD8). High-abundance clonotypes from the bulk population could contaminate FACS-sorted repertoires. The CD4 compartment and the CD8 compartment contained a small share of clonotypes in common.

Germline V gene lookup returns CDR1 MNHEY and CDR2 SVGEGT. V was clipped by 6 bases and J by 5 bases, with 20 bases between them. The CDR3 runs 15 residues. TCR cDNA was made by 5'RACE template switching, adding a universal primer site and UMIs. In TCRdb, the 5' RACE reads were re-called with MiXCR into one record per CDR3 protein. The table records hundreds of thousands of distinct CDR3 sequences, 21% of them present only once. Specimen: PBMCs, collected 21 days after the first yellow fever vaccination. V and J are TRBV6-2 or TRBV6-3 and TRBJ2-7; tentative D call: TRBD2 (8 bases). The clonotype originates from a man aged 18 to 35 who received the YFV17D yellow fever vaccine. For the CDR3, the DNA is TGTGCCAGCAGGAACAGGGGACTAGGTCGGGACGAGCAGTACTTC. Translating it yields CASRNRGLGRDEQYF.